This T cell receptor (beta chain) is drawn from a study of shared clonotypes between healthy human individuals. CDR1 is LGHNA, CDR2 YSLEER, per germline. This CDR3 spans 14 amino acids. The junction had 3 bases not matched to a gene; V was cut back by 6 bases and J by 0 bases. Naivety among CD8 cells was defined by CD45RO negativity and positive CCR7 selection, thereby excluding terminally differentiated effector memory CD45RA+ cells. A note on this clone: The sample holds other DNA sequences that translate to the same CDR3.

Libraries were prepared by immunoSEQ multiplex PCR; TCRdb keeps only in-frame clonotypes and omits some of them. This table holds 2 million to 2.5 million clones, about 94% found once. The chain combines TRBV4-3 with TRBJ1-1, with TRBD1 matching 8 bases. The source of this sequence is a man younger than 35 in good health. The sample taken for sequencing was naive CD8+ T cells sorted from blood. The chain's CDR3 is CASSQDRVNTEAFF. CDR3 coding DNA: TGCGCCAGCAGTCAGGACAGGGTGAACACTGAAGCTTTCTTT.